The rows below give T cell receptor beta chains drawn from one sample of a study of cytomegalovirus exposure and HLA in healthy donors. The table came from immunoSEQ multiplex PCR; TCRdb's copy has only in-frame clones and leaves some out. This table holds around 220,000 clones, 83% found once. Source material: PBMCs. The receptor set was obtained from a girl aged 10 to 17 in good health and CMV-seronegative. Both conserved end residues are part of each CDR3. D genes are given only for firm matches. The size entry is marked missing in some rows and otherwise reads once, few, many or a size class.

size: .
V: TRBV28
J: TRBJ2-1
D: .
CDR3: CATQEGFTVEGFF
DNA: TGTGCCACCCAGGAGGGTTTCACTGTTGAGGGGTTCTTC

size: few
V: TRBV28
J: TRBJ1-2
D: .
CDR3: CASSLTGLANYGYTF
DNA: TGTGCCAGCAGTTTGACGGGACTGGCAAACTATGGCTACACCTTC

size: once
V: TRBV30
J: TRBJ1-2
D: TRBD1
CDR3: CARTGGSYGYTF
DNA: TGTGCCCGTACAGGGGGCAGCTATGGCTACACCTTC

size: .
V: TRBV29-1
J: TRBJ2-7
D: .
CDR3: CSVEDNYEQYF
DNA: TGCAGCGTTGAAGATAACTACGAGCAGTACTTC

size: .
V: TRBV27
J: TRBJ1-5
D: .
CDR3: CASSFALYQPQHF
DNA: TGTGCCAGCAGTTTCGCCCTATATCAGCCCCAGCATTTT

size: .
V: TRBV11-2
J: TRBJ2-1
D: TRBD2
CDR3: CASSLGLAGQVPYNEQFF
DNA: TGTGCCAGCAGCTTGGGACTAGCGGGTCAAGTCCCCTACAATGAGCAGTTCTTC

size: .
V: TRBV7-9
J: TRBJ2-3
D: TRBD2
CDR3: CASSLVGTSRSTDTQYF
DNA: TGTGCCAGCAGCTTAGTGGGGACTAGCAGGAGCACAGATACGCAGTATTTT

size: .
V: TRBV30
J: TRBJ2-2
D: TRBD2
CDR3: CAWSGTSARTGELFF
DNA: TGTGCCTGGAGTGGGACTAGCGCGCGCACCGGGGAGCTGTTTTTT

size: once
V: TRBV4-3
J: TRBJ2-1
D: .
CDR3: CASSQERGYEQFF
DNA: TGCGCCAGCAGCCAAGAGCGAGGCTATGAGCAGTTCTTC

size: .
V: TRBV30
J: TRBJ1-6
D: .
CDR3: CAWSLNPDSASPLHF
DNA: TGTGCCTGGAGTCTGAATCCGGACTCGGCTTCTCCCCTCCACTTT

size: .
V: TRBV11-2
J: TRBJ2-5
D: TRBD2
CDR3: CASSSDRLAGETQYF
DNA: TGTGCCAGCAGCTCCGATCGACTAGCGGGGGAGACCCAGTACTTC

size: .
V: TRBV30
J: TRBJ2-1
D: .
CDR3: CAWSTGLGINEQFF
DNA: TGTGCCTGGAGTACGGGACTCGGAATTAATGAGCAGTTCTTC

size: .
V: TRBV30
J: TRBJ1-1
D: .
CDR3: CAWTSYREAFTEAFF
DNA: TGTGCCTGGACCTCCTACCGGGAGGCATTCACTGAAGCTTTCTTT

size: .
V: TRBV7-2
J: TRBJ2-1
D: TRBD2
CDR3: CASSFRTSGNNEQFF
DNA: TGTGCCAGCAGCTTTCGTACTAGCGGCAACAATGAGCAGTTCTTC

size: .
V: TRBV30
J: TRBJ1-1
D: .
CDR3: CAYRRKGRGAEAFF
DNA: TGTGCCTACCGGAGGAAGGGCCGTGGGGCTGAAGCTTTCTTT

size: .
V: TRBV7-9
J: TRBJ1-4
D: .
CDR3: CASSPFKGVGEKLFF
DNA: TGTGCCAGCAGCCCTTTTAAGGGGGTCGGTGAAAAACTGTTTTTT

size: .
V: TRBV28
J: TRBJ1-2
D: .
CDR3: CASRLTVGYGYTF
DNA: TGTGCCAGCAGGCTCACAGTAGGCTATGGCTACACCTTC

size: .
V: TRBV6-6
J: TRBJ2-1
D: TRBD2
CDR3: CASWNGGGGEQFF
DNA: TGTGCCAGCTGGAACGGGGGGGGAGGTGAGCAGTTCTTC

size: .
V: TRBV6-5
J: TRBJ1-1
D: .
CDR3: CASSYGVPNTEAFF
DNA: TGTGCCAGCAGTTACGGAGTCCCGAACACTGAAGCTTTCTTT

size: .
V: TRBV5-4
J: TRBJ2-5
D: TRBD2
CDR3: CASSPGGGLPETQYF
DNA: TGTGCCAGCAGCCCTGGCGGGGGGCTCCCAGAGACCCAGTACTTC

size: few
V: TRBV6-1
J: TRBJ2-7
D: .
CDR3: CASSDARYEQYF
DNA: TGTGCCAGCAGTGACGCTCGGTACGAGCAGTACTTC

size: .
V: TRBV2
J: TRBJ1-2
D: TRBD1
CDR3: CASIGAGGNYGYTF
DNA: TGTGCCAGCATTGGTGCAGGGGGAAACTATGGCTACACCTTC

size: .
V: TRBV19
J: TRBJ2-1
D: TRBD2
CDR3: CATVIAGGSYNEQFF
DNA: TGTGCCACCGTCATAGCGGGAGGGAGTTACAATGAGCAGTTCTTC

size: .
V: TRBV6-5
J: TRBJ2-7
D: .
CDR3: CASSFRGYEQYF
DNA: TGTGCCAGCAGTTTCAGAGGCTACGAGCAGTACTTC

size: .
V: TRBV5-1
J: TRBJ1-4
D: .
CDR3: CASSSSGRKDEKLFF
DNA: TGCGCCAGCAGCTCCTCAGGGAGGAAAGATGAAAAACTGTTTTTT

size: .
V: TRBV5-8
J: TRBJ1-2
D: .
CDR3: CASSLTVGYGYTF
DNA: TGTGCCAGTTCCCTGACAGTCGGCTATGGCTACACCTTC

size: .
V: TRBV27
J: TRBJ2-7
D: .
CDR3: CASPVKSLRRLYEQYF
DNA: TGTGCCAGCCCGGTGAAGAGTCTTCGGCGACTCTACGAGCAGTACTTC

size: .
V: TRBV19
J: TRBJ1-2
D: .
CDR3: CASSLRDGYTF
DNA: TGTGCCAGTAGTCTCAGGGATGGCTACACCTTC

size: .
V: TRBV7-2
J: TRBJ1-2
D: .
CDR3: CASSLGVADGYTF
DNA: TGTGCCAGCAGCTTAGGGGTCGCGGATGGCTACACCTTC

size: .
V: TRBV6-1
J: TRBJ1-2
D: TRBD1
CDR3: CASMGDRGYGYTF
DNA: TGTGCCAGCATGGGGGACAGGGGGTATGGCTACACCTTC

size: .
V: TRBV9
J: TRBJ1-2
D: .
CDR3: CASSEGVGPYDRYTF
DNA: TGTGCCAGCAGCGAGGGGGTGGGGCCCTATGACCGCTACACCTTC

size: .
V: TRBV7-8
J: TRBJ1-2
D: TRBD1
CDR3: CASSITRDSNYGYTF
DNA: TGTGCCAGCAGTATCACCCGGGACAGTAACTATGGCTACACCTTC

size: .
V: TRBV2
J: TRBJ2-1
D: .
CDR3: CASSETRQFF
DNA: TGTGCCAGCAGTGAAACTAGGCAGTTCTTC

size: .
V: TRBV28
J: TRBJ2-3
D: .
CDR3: CASSLAALGTDTQYF
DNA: TGTGCCAGCAGTTTAGCGGCGTTGGGCACAGATACGCAGTATTTT

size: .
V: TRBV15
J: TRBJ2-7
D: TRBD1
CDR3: CATSRYTGTGSHEQYF
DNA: TGTGCCACCAGCAGATACACCGGGACAGGGTCCCACGAGCAGTACTTC

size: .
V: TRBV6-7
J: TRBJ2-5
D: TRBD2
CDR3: CASRPNPSGGWETQYF
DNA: TGTGCCAGCAGGCCAAACCCTAGCGGGGGATGGGAGACCCAGTACTTC

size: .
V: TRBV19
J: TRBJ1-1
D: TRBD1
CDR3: CASLVFGQGVAEAFF
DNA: TGTGCCAGTCTTGTGTTCGGACAGGGGGTAGCTGAAGCTTTCTTT